This T cell receptor beta chain is from a study of tumor-infiltrating lymphocytes in primary liver carcinoma (dated by TCRdb to about 2017). A note on the overall study: Five patients with histopathologically diagnosed primary liver carcinoma underwent surgical resection in China between late 2015 and March 2016. The five patients, three men and two women aged 30 to 69 years, had hepatocellular carcinoma (four) or combined HCC and intrahepatic cholangiocarcinoma (one). Tumors of the five patients were stage T1-T3 N0M0 with maximum diameters of roughly 4.2 to 11 cm. Each sample produced roughly 3.65 to 7.13 million productive TCRbeta reads, and read depth showed no significant difference between tissue types. For each liver tumor, the study sampled five regions along with adjacent normal tissue and blood, and applied TCRbeta repertoire sequencing, expression microarrays and whole-exome sequencing. A total of 35 or so specimens from 5 patients went through TCRbeta repertoire sequencing, namely 25 tumor regions, 5 adjacent noncancerous liver tissues and 5 peripheral blood samples. High reproducibility was observed for the technical replicate repertoires, with mean shared-clone rates roughly 0.92 and correlation coefficients above 0.95. Study-level results and caveats: The study included only four or five patients, and the authors note findings should be validated in a larger study. Comparison of CD4+ and CD8+ T cell repertoires was precluded by the use of bulk unsorted samples. Because only the TCR beta chain was sequenced and unpaired alpha chains were not captured, true repertoire diversity is likely underestimated. Pairs of tumor regions showed greater repertoire overlap (mean about 35%) than tumor-adjacent pairs (roughly 17%) or tumor-blood pairs (roughly 14%), which is consistent with antigen-driven expansion. The top 250 clones made up a significantly larger repertoire fraction in tumors than in blood (p = 0.039).

TCRbeta-specific cDNA was reverse-transcribed from roughly 500 ng total RNA using a constant-region primer and ProtoScript II reverse transcriptase. TCRbeta libraries were built with three nested multiplex PCR rounds, a slightly modified ARM-PCR procedure. Each of the first two PCR rounds ran for approximately 9 cycles using multiplex TRBV1-TRBV30 forward primers together with a Cbeta reverse primer. A final 25-cycle PCR with Deep VentR polymerase added sample barcodes and Illumina adapters. Before sequencing, amplicons of 200-500 bp were purified from gel using a QIAquick gel extraction kit. The TCRbeta amplicons were sequenced with 250-bp paired-end reads on an Illumina HiSeq 2500. Concerning the study's data processing: Quality trimming of reads was performed with Trimmomatic v0.33, and paired reads were merged with FLASH v1.2.11 so that full CDR3 sequences could be recovered. V, D and J germline segments were assigned to the rearranged TCRbeta sequences by MiGEC v1.2.1b. VDJtools v1.0.0 computed clonotype statistics and Shannon-Wiener diversity indices. To cut down on sampling bias, every analysis after diversity analysis relied on just the 250 most abundant clonotypes from each sample. The public reads were reprocessed in TCRdb via fastp at Q25 and MiXCR, keeping in-frame beta chains. Records with the same CDR3 protein are collapsed into one entry carrying the most frequent genes and DNA. TCRdb, not the original authors, processed these V and J calls. This sample holds 250,000 to 400,000 distinct CDR3 sequences; approximately 60% were observed only once. Jointly, the top ten make up approximately 9% of the sample.

Per the germline V gene, MNHNS is the CDR1 and SASEGT is the CDR2. Trimming accounts for 1 base at V and 8 bases at J, while the number of junction bases matched to no gene is 5. The CDR3 runs 15 residues from the cysteine to the phenylalanine. The only DNA kept is the CDR3, 45 bases in frame from the first base. TRIzol reagent was used to extract blood RNA from unsorted whole blood, while the DNeasy Blood & Tissue kit provided the germline DNA. Patients had chronic HBV infection and were treatment-naive at sampling. Approximately 4.1 milliliters of peripheral blood were collected into K2EDTA tubes before surgery. On this clonotype itself: There is no known antigen for this receptor. Base qualities are not provided; no much larger clone lies one nucleotide away.

The specimen was peripheral blood. In this chain, TRBV6-1 is recombined with TRBJ2-1, with TRBD2 matching 10 junction bases. This TCR derives from a man aged 35 to 55 with primary liver carcinoma and hepatitis B virus infection. The DNA is as follows: TGTGCCAGCAGTGAAGAACTAGCGGGAATGGATGAGCAGTTCTTC. Translated, it gives CASSEELAGMDEQFF.